These T cell receptor beta chains were read from a single sample in a study of T cells expressing NK-cell markers. TCRdb reprocessed the 5' RACE reads; each CDR3 protein has one entry and no DNA is given. The sample holds about 370,000 distinct CDR3 sequences. The sequenced sample was blood T cells: a sorted CD56 or NKG2C T cell subset, CD4+ or CD8+ T cells, or bulk PBMC T cells (not recorded which). Source of these receptors: a woman in her forties or fifties in good health. CDR3s include the opening cysteine and the closing phenylalanine or tryptophan.

j_call,v_call,cdr3_aa
TRBJ1-2,TRBV15,CATSTGQTLKYGYTF
TRBJ2-2,TRBV12-3/TRBV12-4,CASSLTLTDTGELFF
TRBJ2-1,TRBV20-1,CSAQNPGQGAVEQFF
TRBJ2-6,TRBV14,CASSFHPGQGSGANVLTF
TRBJ2-7,TRBV20-1,CSAPTSGSHEQYF
TRBJ1-1,TRBV12-3/TRBV12-4,CASSLSDRFADTEAFF
TRBJ2-2,TRBV4-2,CASSQEFWQGLGGELFF
TRBJ2-1,TRBV20-1,CSVPLPGLLRGSYNEQFF
TRBJ2-1,TRBV27,CASSSTGAFTPNEQFF
TRBJ2-1,TRBV20-1,CSASRANEQFF
TRBJ2-1,TRBV2,CASSGSSWSDEQFF
TRBJ1-1,TRBV3-1,CASSQDRRTGTPEAFF
TRBJ2-1,TRBV6-5,CASSYSVADSYNEQFF
TRBJ2-2,TRBV2,CASEWGAGELFF
TRBJ2-1,TRBV7-2,CASSLVAGEVYNEQFF
TRBJ2-2,TRBV7-7,CASSLTAGITGELFF
TRBJ2-1,TRBV10-1,CASSDSGKSYSNEQFF
TRBJ2-1,TRBV20-1,CSARAEWGAPSEQFF
TRBJ2-5,TRBV20-1,CSARQPSGRAVVQETQYF
TRBJ1-2,TRBV20-1,CSARDLAGDYGYTF
TRBJ2-1,TRBV9,CASSVGPTGEQFF
TRBJ2-5,TRBV20-1,CSARDFRGGGKETQYF